Following are 23 T cell receptor beta chains from one sample sequenced in a study of T-cell memory formation after mild COVID-19. TCRdb processed the 5' RACE reads anew with MiXCR; each CDR3 protein has one entry. This table holds roughly 310,000 distinct CDR3 sequences, approximately 15% found once. The source material was PBMCs or a T cell subset sorted from them (not recorded which). These receptors were taken from a young man who had mild COVID-19 (a few samples of this study predate the infection). Cell type and time point are not known.

This clonotype was observed a handful of times. The chain uses TRBV29-1 and TRBJ1-1, with D possibly being TRBD1 (6 bases). This CDR3 has 13 residues. The V gene's germline CDR1 is SQVTM and CDR2 ANQGSEA. V was pared by 4 bases and J by 4 bases, with 13 bases between. Here the CDR3 DNA reads TGCAGCGTTGCGGGCAGGGGCGGCACTGAAGCTTTCTTT. It specifies CSVAGRGGTEAFF.

This clonotype was detected only a few times. The chain links TRBV4-1 to TRBJ2-4; 11 positions match TRBD2. This CDR3 contains 18 residues. Germline CDR1 and CDR2: MGHRA and YSYEKL. The V gene end was trimmed by 3 bases and the J gene end by 0 bases; junction bases not matched to a gene: 7. CDR3 residues: CASSQGLAGGLAKNIQYF. CDR3 DNA: TGCGCCAGCAGCCAGGGCCTAGCGGGGGGACTAGCCAAAAACATTCAGTACTTC.

Here the CDR3 DNA reads TGTGCCAGCAGCTTAAACAGCCTCTACGAGCAGTACGTC. Amino acid sequence: CASSLNSLYEQYV. This chain links TRBV7-8 with TRBJ2-7; D gene uncertain. Germline CDR1 is SGHVS and CDR2 is FQNEAQ. The CDR3 extends over 13 amino acids. Between the trimmed V and J ends, which lost 2 bases and 3 bases, there was a span of 8 bases.

The chain is built from TRBV19 and TRBJ2-7; possibly TRBD1 for D (7 bases). This CDR3 comprises 15 residues. The germline V gene encodes CDR1 LNHDA and CDR2 SQIVND (reference sequence). The V gene lost 5 bases and the J gene lost 5 bases, with 19 bases spanning the gap. CDR3 coding DNA: TGTGCCAGTAGTTCCCAAATACAGGGGAGGCACGAGCAGTACTTC. It codes for CASSSQIQGRHEQYF.

The chain is built from TRBV9 and TRBJ1-1, with TRBD1 identical over 12 bases. Losses at the gene ends were 3 bases for V and 5 bases for J; bases not matched to a gene: 8. CDR3 length: 16 amino acids. Germline assignment: CDR1 SGDLS and CDR2 YYNGEE. The CDR3 nucleotides read TGTGCCAGCAGCGGGGGACAGGGGGCGGAAAGGACTGAAGCTTTCTTT. Amino acids: CASSGGQGAERTEAFF.

The rearrangement joins TRBV5-1 to TRBJ1-6; 11 bases align to TRBD1. CDR3 length equals 14 residues. Germline V lookup: CDR1 SGHRS, CDR2 YFSETQ. V lost 4 bases to trimming and J lost 10 bases; unmatched junction nucleotides: 4. The CDR3 is CASSRDRGKSPLHF. In nucleotides, the CDR3 is TGCGCCAGCAGCAGGGACAGGGGGAAATCACCCCTCCACTTT. The variable domain in full, with the rest retrieved from reference TRBV5-1 and TRBJ1-6, is KAGVTQTPRYLIKTRGQQVTLSCSPISGHRSVSWYQQTPGQGLQFLFEYFSETQRNKGNFPGRFSGRQFSNSRSEMNVSTLELGDSALYLCASSRDRGKSPLHFGNGTRLTVT.

This clonotype was seen a handful of times. The J gene is TRBJ2-3, the V gene TRBV19; D is possibly TRBD1 (5 bases). Trimming left V 5 bases short and J 10 bases short, with 16 bases between. This CDR3 has 13 residues. CDR1 and CDR2 (germline): LNHDA, SQIVND (reference sequence). The CDR3, as DNA: TGTGCCAGTAGTCTCAGGGCTATGGTATCGCAGTATTTT. This codes for CASSLRAMVSQYF.

The V gene is TRBV4-3, the J gene TRBJ2-2; tentative D call: TRBD1 (7 bases). This CDR3 is 13 amino acids long. The V and J ends lost 6 bases and 6 bases respectively, with 11 bases between them. The germline V gene has CDR1 LGHNA and CDR2 YSLEER. The CDR3 reads CASRDRRAGELFF. CDR3 bases: TGCGCCAGCAGGGACAGGAGGGCCGGGGAGCTGTTTTTT.

V and J are TRBV4-1 and TRBJ2-5; TRBD2 matches at 7 bases. With V trimmed by 0 bases and J by 5 bases, 6 bases remained unmatched. This CDR3 spans 15 amino acids. CDR1 MGHRA and CDR2 YSYEKL come from the germline V gene. CDR3 DNA sequence: TGCGCCAGCAGCCAAGATCCCCCCGGGGGGGAGACCCAGTACTTC. Its protein is CASSQDPPGGETQYF.

The CDR3 nucleotides read TGCAGTGCAAACTCCGGGACTAGCGGGGGGGCTTCAGATACGCAGTATTTT. Residues: CSANSGTSGGASDTQYF. The genes are TRBV20-1 and TRBJ2-3; 16 bases align to TRBD2. Losses at the gene ends were 6 bases for V and 4 bases for J; bases not matched to a gene: 10. Germline assignment: CDR1 DFQATT and CDR2 SNEGSKA (reference sequence). The CDR3 spans 17 residues.

The gene calls are TRBV7-2 and TRBJ1-5; no clear D. Trimming shortened V by 1 base and J by 4 bases, and 8 bases separated the two germline ends. The CDR3 runs to 14 residues. The germline V gene has CDR1 SGHTA and CDR2 FQGNSA. The CDR3 region has the DNA TGTGCCAGCAGCTTAGGCAGGACTAATCAGCCCCAGCATTTT. Translating it yields CASSLGRTNQPQHF.

This clonotype came up many times. This chain uses TRBV5-1 with TRBJ2-7; 8 bases align to TRBD2. The CDR3 length is 15 residues. Unmatched junction bases numbered 7, after V lost 5 bases and J lost 0 bases. CDR1 and CDR2 from the germline V gene are SGHRS and YFSETQ. The CDR3 sequence: CASRVGLASSYEQYF. In DNA form, the CDR3 reads TGCGCCAGCAGAGTCGGACTAGCAAGCTCCTACGAGCAGTACTTC.

The chain is built from TRBV7-2 and TRBJ2-3, with D uncertain. The CDR3 totals 14 residues. V was clipped by 5 bases and J by 3 bases, with 12 bases between them. Germline-derived CDR1 and CDR2 are SGHTA and FQGNSA. CDR3 amino acids: CASSPMSSTDTQYF. Written as DNA, the CDR3 is TGTGCCAGCAGCCCAATGTCATCTACAGATACGCAGTATTTT.

This clonotype has more than one count but fewer than ten. The V and J genes are TRBV24-1 and TRBJ2-3; either TRBD1 or TRBD2 may fit D (5 bases each). Germline V gene sequence: CDR1 KGHDR, CDR2 SFDVKD. This CDR3 has 14 amino acids. V was pared by 1 base and J by 6 bases, with 10 bases between. The CDR3 nucleotides read TGTGCCACCAGTGATTTTGGGGGATCCGATACGCAGTATTTT. Its translation is CATSDFGGSDTQYF.

This clonotype was picked up a small number of times. The gene calls are TRBV3-1 and TRBJ1-1; D gene uncertain. This CDR3 is built from 17 residues. The V end was cut by 0 bases, the J end by 1 base, with 15 bases between. Germline loops: CDR1 LGHDT, CDR2 YNNKEL (reference sequence). In DNA form, the CDR3 reads TGTGCCAGCAGCCAAGATAAAAGCGGGTATGGGAACACTGAAGCTTTCTTT. Its translation is CASSQDKSGYGNTEAFF.

This clonotype was observed at least ten times. The chain couples TRBV7-2 to TRBJ2-5; D possibly uses TRBD1 or TRBD2 (5 bases each). Between the trimmed V and J ends, which lost 5 bases and 2 bases, there was a span of 12 bases. CDR3 length: 14 residues. Germline V gene lookup returns CDR1 SGHTA and CDR2 FQGNSA. CDR3 protein: CASSRGRDQETQYF. CDR3 nucleotides: TGTGCCAGCAGCCGGGGACGGGATCAAGAGACCCAGTACTTC.

The table lists this clonotype with many counts. V is TRBV5-1 and J is TRBJ2-1; the D gene is possibly TRBD1 (5 bases). The V gene lost 0 bases and the J gene lost 8 bases, with 21 bases spanning the gap. The germline V gene encodes CDR1 SGHRS and CDR2 YFSETQ. The CDR3 spans 17 residues. CDR3 sequence reads: CASSLGTSSGARDEQFF. In nucleotides, the CDR3 is TGCGCCAGCAGCTTGGGTACGTCAAGTGGGGCTAGGGATGAGCAGTTCTTC. Drawing the rest from reference TRBV5-1 and TRBJ2-1, the complete variable domain is KAGVTQTPRYLIKTRGQQVTLSCSPISGHRSVSWYQQTPGQGLQFLFEYFSETQRNKGNFPGRFSGRQFSNSRSEMNVSTLELGDSALYLCASSLGTSSGARDEQFFGPGTRLTVL.

This clonotype was observed a handful of times. The V call is TRBV18, the J call TRBJ2-3; 10 positions match TRBD1. V shed 1 base and J 4 bases; nucleotides not matched to a gene: 11. Looked up from germline, CDR1 is KGHSH and CDR2 is LQKENI. The CDR3 spans 18 residues. The CDR3 region is CASSPRFVGTGDADTQYF. The CDR3 nucleotides are TGTGCCAGCTCACCACGGTTTGTCGGGACAGGGGACGCAGATACGCAGTATTTT. Supplemented by reference TRBV18 and TRBJ2-3, the full variable domain reads NAGVMQNPRHLVRRRGQEARLRCSPMKGHSHVYWYRQLPEEGLKFMVYLQKENIIDESGMPKERFSAEFPKEGPSILRIQQVVRGDSAAYFCASSPRFVGTGDADTQYFGPGTRLTVL.

This clonotype was seen more than once but under ten times. The gene calls are TRBV11-2 and TRBJ2-6; D gene unclear. The CDR3 runs 16 residues. V lost 1 base to trimming and J lost 3 bases, with 10 bases between them. The germline gives CDR1 SGHAT, CDR2 FQNNGV. This chain's CDR3 is CASSLVETNGANVLTF. In DNA form, the CDR3 reads TGTGCCAGCAGCTTAGTAGAGACAAATGGGGCCAACGTCCTGACTTTC.

This clonotype showed up many times. The chain is built from TRBV29-1 and TRBJ2-5; TRBD1 agrees at 12 bases. The length of the CDR3 is 17 residues. V dropped 0 bases and J dropped 5; count of bases not matched to a gene: 10. Germline CDR1 and CDR2: SQVTM and ANQGSEA. CDR3 residues: CSVEDPWGQGAWETQYF. The CDR3 DNA is TGCAGCGTTGAAGATCCATGGGGACAGGGGGCCTGGGAGACCCAGTACTTC.

The V call is TRBV11-2, the J call TRBJ1-2; D gene unclear. V lost 5 bases and J lost 2, with 15 bases in between. The CDR3 has 15 residues. Germline loops: CDR1 SGHAT, CDR2 FQNNGV. CDR3 nucleotides: TGTGCCAGCAGCACACTAAAGACGGGGAACTATGGCTACACCTTC. Translated, it gives CASSTLKTGNYGYTF.

This clonotype has a handful of counts. The J gene is TRBJ2-7, the V gene TRBV5-6; the match to TRBD1 covers 8 bases. The CDR3 is 14 residues long. V was pared by 4 bases and J by 1 base, with 4 bases of the junction left unmatched. The V gene's germline CDR1 is SGHDT and CDR2 YYEEEE. The CDR3 DNA sequence: TGTGCCAGCAGCGGGAGACAGGGGTCCTACGAGCAGTACTTC. Its protein product is CASSGRQGSYEQYF.

The chain combines TRBV11-3 with TRBJ2-1, with D possibly being TRBD1 or TRBD2 (5 bases each). V lost 5 bases, J lost 11 bases, and 10 bases lay in between. This CDR3 spans 11 amino acids. Germline V CDR1 and CDR2: SGHNT, YENEEA. CDR3 DNA: TGTGCCAGCAGCCTACCGGGGCAGCAGTTCTTC. Its translation: CASSLPGQQFF.